These 7 T cell receptor beta chains share one sample of origin, sequenced in a study of blood T cell repertoires in COVID-19. TCRdb keeps only in-frame clones here, not all; method: immunoSEQ multiplex PCR. Here the sample spans fewer than 80,000 clones, about nine tenths being singletons. Material: peripheral blood. These receptors were taken from a human donor in a cohort sampled during active COVID-19.

This clone showed up just once. The V call is TRBV5-4, the J call TRBJ1-1; 7 bases match TRBD1. This CDR3 is 13 amino acids long. V lost 1 base, J lost 6 bases, and 3 bases stayed unmatched. Germline V gene sequence: CDR1 SGHNT, CDR2 YYREEE (reference sequence). In DNA, the CDR3 is TGTGCCAGCAGCTTGTCGGGACAGTCTGAAGCTTTCTTT. Translation: CASSLSGQSEAFF.

This rearrangement joins TRBV9 to TRBJ2-2; D not certain. Germline V gene sequence: CDR1 SGDLS, CDR2 YYNGEE. V was clipped by 4 bases and J by 5 bases, with 15 bases between them. This CDR3 has 15 amino acids. CDR3 loop: CASSPSQPTTGELFF. As DNA, the CDR3 is TGTGCCAGCAGCCCATCGCAGCCGACTACCGGGGAGCTGTTTTTT.

This chain uses TRBV7-9 with TRBJ2-5; no firm D call. The germline gives CDR1 SEHNR, CDR2 FQNEAQ (reference sequence). Deletions cut 4 bases from V and 5 bases from J, with 5 bases between. This CDR3 comprises 11 residues. The CDR3 DNA reads as TGTGCCAGCAGCTCCATGGAGACCCAGTACTTC. Its translation: CASSSMETQYF. The full variable domain, in which reference TRBV7-9 and TRBJ2-5 provide the parts outside the CDR3, is DTGVSQNPRHKITKRGQNVTFRCDPISEHNRLYWYRQTLGQGPEFLTYFQNEAQLEKSRLLSDRFSAERPKGSFSTLEIQRTEQGDSAMYLCASSSMETQYFGPGTRLLVL.

The chain combines TRBV29-1 with TRBJ2-1; D gene unclear. This CDR3 is 16 amino acids long. V lost 0 bases and J lost 9, with 21 bases in between. Germline assignment: CDR1 SQVTM and CDR2 ANQGSEA. DNA of the CDR3: TGCAGCGTTGAAGATCGTCTGGCCGTTAAATTATCTGAGCAGTTCTTC. It specifies CSVEDRLAVKLSEQFF.

V is TRBV3-1 (or the pseudogene TRBV3-2) and J is TRBJ1-4; D is possibly TRBD1 (5 bases). There are 12 residues in the CDR3. The germline V gene encodes CDR1 LGHDT and CDR2 YNNKEL (reference sequence). V was pared by 1 base and J by 8 bases, with 5 bases between. Here the CDR3 reads CASSQGQEKLFF. The CDR3, as DNA: TGTGCCAGCAGCCAAGGACAGGAAAAACTGTTTTTT.

The V gene is TRBV4-2, the J gene TRBJ2-3; D is unresolved. V lost 0 bases and J 0 bases, leaving 4 bases between the germline ends. Germline CDR1 LGHNA, CDR2 YNFKEQ. The CDR3 loop spans 14 amino acids. The CDR3 sequence is CASSQDSSTDTQYF. The CDR3 bases are TGTGCCAGCAGCCAAGACTCTAGCACAGATACGCAGTATTTT.

V and J are TRBV4-2 and TRBJ1-2, with TRBD1 identical over 12 bases. V trimming: 4 bases; J trimming: 3 bases; junction bases outside the gene matches: 3. CDR1 and CDR2 from the germline V gene are LGHNA and YNFKEQ. The CDR3 has 15 residues. CDR3 nucleotides: TGTGCCAGCAGCCTCGGGACAGGGGGCGACTATGGCTACACCTTC. Translating gives CASSLGTGGDYGYTF.